This T cell receptor beta chain was sequenced during a study of shared clonotypes between healthy human individuals. Study at large: The people who gave samples were two women and a few men aged 18 to 49.

CDR1 and CDR2 (germline): SGHVS, FQNEAQ. V lost 5 bases and J 8 bases, leaving 16 bases between the germline ends. This CDR3 contains 14 residues. Study-wide points: Since donors were few, the genetic and exposure-history diversity represented was limited.

Spread over ten immunoSEQ deep assay plates, unsorted PBMC DNA underwent sequencing. Only in-frame clones appear in the TCRdb table, and some are missing; sequencing was by immunoSEQ multiplex PCR. Seen here are 400,000 to 600,000 clones, roughly three quarters observed once, and the top ten hold approximately 13%. A word on this clone: No antigen is known for it.

The gene calls are TRBV7-8 and TRBJ2-1; no definite D call. Sequencing was done on a sample of PBMCs. This receptor was obtained from a woman aged 40 to 55 in good health. Some clones in this sample may be carry-over from other donors' samples. The CDR3 coding sequence is TGTGCCAGCAGCACGCGGCCCGGCCGCTATGAGCAGTTCTTC. This gives the protein CASSTRPGRYEQFF. Supplemented by reference TRBV7-8 and TRBJ2-1, the full variable domain reads GAGVSQSPRYKVAKRGQDVALRCDPISGHVSLFWYQQALGQGPEFLTYFQNEAQLDKSGLPSDRFFAERPEGSVSTLKIQRTQQEDSAVYLCASSTRPGRYEQFFGPGTRLTVL.